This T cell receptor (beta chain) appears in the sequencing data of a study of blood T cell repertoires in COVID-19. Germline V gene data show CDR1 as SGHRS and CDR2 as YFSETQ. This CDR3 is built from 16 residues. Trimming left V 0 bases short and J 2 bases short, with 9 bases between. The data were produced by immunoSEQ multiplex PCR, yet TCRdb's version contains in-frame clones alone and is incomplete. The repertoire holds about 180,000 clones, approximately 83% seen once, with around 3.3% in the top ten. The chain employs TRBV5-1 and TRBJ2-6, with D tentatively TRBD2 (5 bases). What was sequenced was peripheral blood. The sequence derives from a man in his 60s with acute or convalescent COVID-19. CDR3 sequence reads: CASSLGGFTGANVLTF. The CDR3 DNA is TGCGCCAGCAGCTTGGGAGGGTTTACTGGGGCCAACGTCCTGACTTTC.